These 16 T cell receptor beta chains share one sample of origin, sequenced in a study of blood T cell repertoires in COVID-19. Data came from immunoSEQ multiplex PCR; TCRdb stores just in-frame clones and leaves some out. The sample has fewer than 250,000 clones; around 81% are singletons. The specimen sequenced was PBMCs or T cells enriched from blood (not recorded which). All receptors come from a woman aged 40 to 50 with acute COVID-19.

The V call is TRBV5-5, the J call TRBJ1-4; D might be TRBD1 (5 bases). From germline, CDR1 is SGHKS and CDR2 YYEKEE (reference sequence). The length of the CDR3 is 15 residues. Trimming stripped 2 bases from V and 1 base from J, with 9 bases between. CDR3 sequence reads: CASSFSGKTNEKLFF. CDR3 DNA: TGTGCCAGCAGCTTTTCAGGGAAAACTAATGAAAAACTGTTTTTT.

The rearrangement uses TRBV30 and TRBJ1-3, with D unclear. The V end was cut by 0 bases, the J end by 0 bases, with 6 bases between. This CDR3 has 14 residues. Per germline, CDR1 GTSNPN and CDR2 SVGIG (reference sequence). The CDR3 bases are TGTGCCTGGAGTGTGGGCCTCTCTGGAAACACCATATATTTT. Its translation is CAWSVGLSGNTIYF.

This clone came up a few times. The V call is TRBV6-1, the J call TRBJ1-5; the D is unclear. Germline CDR1 and CDR2: MNHNS and SASEGT. The V gene lost 0 bases and the J gene lost 7 bases, with 10 bases spanning the gap. The CDR3 is 14 residues long. The DNA of the CDR3 is TGTGCCAGCAGTGAAGCCCCACAGAACCAGCCCCAGCATTTT. Translation: CASSEAPQNQPQHF.

The chain uses TRBV7-9 and TRBJ1-1; 9 bases are a match to TRBD1. V dropped 5 bases and J dropped 2; count of bases not matched to a gene: 6. In germline, CDR1 is SEHNR, CDR2 FQNEAQ (reference sequence). CDR3 length: 15 amino acids. The CDR3 DNA reads TGTGCCAGCAGCGCGCCGGACAGGGGCAACACTGAAGCTTTCTTT. Translating it yields CASSAPDRGNTEAFF.

This chain links TRBV7-8 with TRBJ2-1; unclear D gene. V was cut by 5 bases and J by 0 bases, with 14 bases left in between. Germline V CDR1 and CDR2: SGHVS, FQNEAQ. The CDR3 runs 16 residues. This CDR3 reads CASSRDLLPSYNEQFF. The CDR3 DNA reads TGTGCCAGCAGCCGAGACTTACTCCCCTCCTACAATGAGCAGTTCTTC. Combining the CDR3 with reference TRBV7-8 and TRBJ2-1 gives the whole variable domain GAGVSQSPRYKVAKRGQDVALRCDPISGHVSLFWYQQALGQGPEFLTYFQNEAQLDKSGLPSDRFFAERPEGSVSTLKIQRTQQEDSAVYLCASSRDLLPSYNEQFFGPGTRLTVL.

The chain has TRBV9 and TRBJ2-1, with D tentatively TRBD2 (7 bases). V dropped 3 bases and J dropped 7 bases, with 23 bases sitting between them. The CDR3 totals 17 residues. Germline V CDR1 and CDR2: SGDLS, YYNGEE. This CDR3 is CASSAWGGASLRNEQFF. The CDR3 DNA sequence: TGTGCCAGCAGCGCGTGGGGGGGCGCGTCGCTGAGGAATGAGCAGTTCTTC.

This chain connects TRBV30 to TRBJ1-5, with 7 nucleotides matching TRBD1. The CDR3 spans 13 residues. The J segment lost 6 bases and the V segment lost 3 bases, leaving 5 bases of the junction unmatched. The germline CDR1 and CDR2 sequences are GTSNPN and SVGIG (reference sequence). The CDR3: CAWSRDRVQPQHF. The CDR3 bases are TGTGCCTGGAGCCGGGACAGAGTTCAGCCCCAGCATTTT.

This chain joins TRBV5-4 and TRBJ2-1, with a tentative D call TRBD1 (6 bases). From germline, CDR1 is SGHNT and CDR2 YYREEE (reference sequence). The CDR3 is made up of 16 amino acids. The germline V and J ends were trimmed by 2 bases and 0 bases, with 12 bases remaining between them. The CDR3 here is CASSLEWTDSYNEQFF. CDR3 nucleotide sequence: TGTGCCAGCAGCTTAGAATGGACAGACTCCTACAATGAGCAGTTCTTC. The variable domain in full, with the rest retrieved from reference TRBV5-4 and TRBJ2-1, is ETGVTQSPTHLIKTRGQQVTLRCSSQSGHNTVSWYQQALGQGPQFIFQYYREEENGRGNFPPRFSGLQFPNYSSELNVNALELDDSALYLCASSLEWTDSYNEQFFGPGTRLTVL.

The V gene is TRBV11-2, the J gene TRBJ2-2, with 13 bases lining up with TRBD2. The V and J ends lost 3 bases and 4 bases, in that order; junction bases with no gene match: 8. CDR1 and CDR2 (germline): SGHAT, FQNNGV. The CDR3 has 18 amino acids. For the CDR3, the DNA is TGTGCCAGCAGCTTCACTAGCGGGAGGGCCTCGGTCACCGGGGAGCTGTTTTTT. Protein: CASSFTSGRASVTGELFF.

The rearrangement uses TRBV6-6 and TRBJ1-6; 7 bases are a match to TRBD1. In germline, CDR1 is MNHNY, CDR2 SVGAGI (reference sequence). The junction had 7 bases not matched to a gene; V was cut back by 6 bases and J by 5 bases. CDR3 length equals 15 residues. The DNA of the CDR3 is TGTGCCAGCAGCTACCGGGACAGAAATAATTCACCCCTCCACTTT. This codes for CASSYRDRNNSPLHF.

The chain has TRBV30 and TRBJ1-1, with D unclear. Trimming took 6 bases from V and 0 from J, leaving 20 bases between them. The CDR3 sequence is 16 residues long. CDR1 and CDR2 (germline): GTSNPN, SVGIG (reference sequence). The CDR3 is CACQVIRGVLNTEAFF. The CDR3 DNA is TGTGCCTGCCAAGTGATACGAGGCGTCCTGAACACTGAAGCTTTCTTT.

V gene TRBV18 combines with J gene TRBJ2-1, with 9 bases matching TRBD1. With V trimmed by 3 bases and J by 3 bases, 9 bases remained unmatched. CDR3 size: 17 residues. Germline values: CDR1 KGHSH, CDR2 LQKENI. The CDR3 region is CASSPRRPGQGYNEQFF. CDR3 nucleotide sequence: TGTGCCAGCTCACCGCGCCGCCCGGGACAGGGCTACAATGAGCAGTTCTTC.

The table lists this clone with a count of one. The chain combines TRBV5-4 with TRBJ2-2; D uncertain. Per the germline V gene, CDR1 is SGHNT and CDR2 is YYREEE (reference sequence). CDR3 length: 16 residues. Trimming left V 3 bases short and J 3 bases short, with 15 bases between. The CDR3 DNA follows: TGTGCCAGCAGCTCTCAGGCAGTAGGTGACACCGGGGAGCTGTTTTTT. It encodes CASSSQAVGDTGELFF.

V gene TRBV27 combines with J gene TRBJ1-5; 7 positions match TRBD1. V trimming: 5 bases; J trimming: 0 bases; junction bases outside the gene matches: 10. The germline V gene encodes CDR1 MNHEY and CDR2 SMNVEV (reference sequence). CDR3 size: 17 residues. This CDR3 is CASSPTTGYYSNQPQHF. CDR3 sequence (DNA): TGTGCCAGCAGTCCGACGACAGGGTATTATAGCAATCAGCCCCAGCATTTT.

The gene calls are TRBV2 and TRBJ2-2; D call uncertain. Trimming took off 2 bases at V and 2 bases at J, with 12 bases between the two ends. Germline loops: CDR1 SNHLY, CDR2 FYNNEI. The CDR3 consists of 16 residues. The CDR3 DNA sequence: TGTGCCAGCAGTGAAAGTCGGATTAGCAACACCGGGGAGCTGTTTTTT. Its protein is CASSESRISNTGELFF.

The rearrangement uses TRBV28 and TRBJ2-7; a possible D gene is TRBD2 (6 bases). Germline V gene lookup returns CDR1 MDHEN and CDR2 SYDVKM. The CDR3 is 13 residues long. The V and J ends lost 6 bases and 7 bases respectively, with 16 bases between them. The CDR3 bases are TGTGCCAGCAGACCGGGACTTCGGGAAGAGCAGTACTTC. Its protein is CASRPGLREEQYF.